A single sample gave rise to the 20 T cell receptor beta chains below, sequenced in a study of OX40 agonist ivuxolimab in advanced cancers. TCRdb keeps only in-frame clones here, not all; method: immunoSEQ multiplex PCR. The top ten clones hold 5% to 6% of a sample with 40,000 to 45,000 clones, more than 70% of them seen once. The specimen comprised CD4+ or CD8+ T cells sorted from blood, sampled in a trial of the OX40 agonist ivuxolimab. The source of these receptors is an adult with an advanced solid tumor such as melanoma, head and neck, liver or kidney cancer.

The V gene is TRBV27, the J gene TRBJ2-7; a possible D gene is TRBD2 (5 bases). From germline, CDR1 is MNHEY and CDR2 SMNVEV (reference sequence). The CDR3 totals 16 residues. The V end lost 8 bases, the J end lost 1 base, and 21 bases lay between the germline ends. CDR3 sequence: CASGSYGLAGSYEQYF. In DNA, the CDR3 is TGTGCCAGCGGGTCCTATGGCCTAGCTGGGTCCTACGAGCAGTACTTC.

The table lists this clone with a few counts. The chain carries TRBV19 and TRBJ2-7, with a weak D call TRBD1 (5 bases). Germline V gene data show CDR1 as LNHDA and CDR2 as SQIVND (reference sequence). V dropped 3 bases and J dropped 0 bases, with 12 bases sitting between them. The CDR3 contains 15 residues. The CDR3 is CASSIGTGSSYEQYF. CDR3 coding DNA: TGTGCCAGTAGTATTGGAACAGGAAGCTCCTACGAGCAGTACTTC.

This chain joins TRBV5-4 and TRBJ2-5; the match to TRBD2 covers 11 bases. The germline V gene has CDR1 SGHNT and CDR2 YYREEE (reference sequence). The CDR3 contains 20 residues. Trimming cost V 2 bases and J 7 bases; bases outside gene matches: 22. The CDR3 here is CASSFSSQGAASGRTGTQYF. In nucleotides, the CDR3 is TGTGCCAGCAGCTTTTCCTCACAGGGGGCCGCTAGCGGGAGGACGGGGACCCAGTACTTC.

The rearrangement uses TRBV19 and TRBJ2-3; perhaps TRBD1 as D (6 bases). The CDR3 consists of 15 residues. The V end lost 3 bases, the J end lost 3 bases, and 13 bases lay between the germline ends. In germline, CDR1 is LNHDA, CDR2 SQIVND (reference sequence). The CDR3 region has the DNA TGTGCCAGTAGTATCCGAGGACAGCAGACAGATACGCAGTATTTT. As protein: CASSIRGQQTDTQYF.

This chain uses TRBV28 with TRBJ1-2; D perhaps matches TRBD1 (5 bases). The germline V gene encodes CDR1 MDHEN and CDR2 SYDVKM. This CDR3 contains 14 residues. V was pared by 6 bases and J by 2 bases, with 13 bases between. The CDR3 protein is CASSLDTSNYGYTF. CDR3 bases: TGTGCCAGCAGCCTGGACACCTCCAACTATGGCTACACCTTC.

The chain couples TRBV18 to TRBJ2-5; TRBD1 is a possible D gene (6 bases). TRBJ2-7 matches the DNA end more closely, so the J call is doubtful. Germline values: CDR1 KGHSH, CDR2 LQKENI. The CDR3 has 15 residues. DNA of the CDR3: TGTGCCAGCTCAGCCTTAGGGGGTGACCGCTACGAGCAGTACTTC. Residues: CASSALGGDRYEQYF.

This clone appeared a few times. This rearrangement joins TRBV7-9 to TRBJ2-3; 11 positions agree with TRBD2. This CDR3 has 15 amino acids. Germline V gene lookup returns CDR1 SEHNR and CDR2 FQNEAQ (reference sequence). V lost 5 bases and J lost 0; bases outside the gene matches: 1. CDR3 DNA sequence: TGTGCCAGCAGCCGGACTAGCGGGAGCACAGATACGCAGTATTTT. It translates to CASSRTSGSTDTQYF.

The V gene is TRBV30, the J gene TRBJ1-4; no clear D. The V end lost 6 bases, the J end lost 0 bases, and 8 bases lay between the germline ends. This CDR3 contains 13 residues. Germline V gene sequence: CDR1 GTSNPN, CDR2 SVGIG (reference sequence). The CDR3: CACYKATNEKLFF. Here the CDR3 DNA reads TGTGCCTGTTACAAAGCAACTAATGAAAAACTGTTTTTT.

The chain has TRBV6-1 and TRBJ1-5, with D perhaps TRBD1 (5 bases). V lost 3 bases and J lost 5, with 20 bases in between. The CDR3 spans 17 residues. Looked up from germline, CDR1 is MNHNS and CDR2 is SASEGT. CDR3 loop: CASSDGGWGGKDQPQHF. The CDR3 DNA reads as TGTGCCAGCAGTGACGGAGGTTGGGGCGGAAAGGATCAGCCCCAGCATTTT.

The J gene is TRBJ2-2, the V gene TRBV18; no firm D call. CDR1 and CDR2 (germline): KGHSH, LQKENI. The germline V and J ends were trimmed by 3 bases and 0 bases, with 11 bases remaining between them. The CDR3 consists of 16 residues. CDR3 loop: CASSPFAASNTGELFF. CDR3 sequence (DNA): TGTGCCAGCTCACCCTTCGCAGCTTCGAACACCGGGGAGCTGTTTTTT. Full variable domain (missing parts from reference TRBV18 and TRBJ2-2): NAGVMQNPRHLVRRRGQEARLRCSPMKGHSHVYWYRQLPEEGLKFMVYLQKENIIDESGMPKERFSAEFPKEGPSILRIQQVVRGDSAAYFCASSPFAASNTGELFFGEGSRLTVL.

The DNA of the CDR3 is TGTGCCAGTAAGGCTCGAGACAGGGATATCAATGAGCAGTTCTTC. As protein: CASKARDRDINEQFF. The chain has TRBV19 and TRBJ2-1; 7 bases are a match to TRBD1. CDR1 LNHDA and CDR2 SQIVND come from the germline V gene (reference sequence). V dropped 7 bases and J dropped 6; count of bases not matched to a gene: 12. The CDR3 consists of 15 residues.

The chain carries TRBV6-5 and TRBJ1-2; D may be TRBD1 (6 bases). Trimming removed 5 bases at V and 2 bases at J, with 9 bases between. The CDR3 loop spans 13 amino acids. CDR1 and CDR2 (germline): MNHEY, SVGAGI. The CDR3 DNA sequence: TGTGCCAGCAGTAGACAGGCGAACTATGGCTACACCTTC. Translation: CASSRQANYGYTF.

The chain links TRBV5-1 to TRBJ1-1; 11 nucleotides match TRBD1. CDR1 and CDR2 from the germline V gene are SGHRS and YFSETQ. The CDR3 has 19 residues. V was clipped by 4 bases and J by 4 bases; unmatched bases: 18. CDR3 sequence reads: CASSPRTGGGGGLGTEAFF. The CDR3 DNA follows: TGCGCCAGCAGCCCACGGACAGGGGGCGGAGGCGGATTAGGCACTGAAGCTTTCTTT. The entire variable domain, with the rest obtained from reference TRBV5-1 and TRBJ1-1, is as follows: KAGVTQTPRYLIKTRGQQVTLSCSPISGHRSVSWYQQTPGQGLQFLFEYFSETQRNKGNFPGRFSGRQFSNSRSEMNVSTLELGDSALYLCASSPRTGGGGGLGTEAFFGQGTRLTVV.

Regarding this clone: The same CDR3 is also encoded by other DNA sequences in this sample. This chain links TRBV5-8 with TRBJ1-5; possible D gene TRBD1, 5 bases. This CDR3 contains 16 residues. Trimming removed 3 bases at V and 5 bases at J, with 18 bases between. From germline, CDR1 is SGHTS and CDR2 YDEGEE. Here the CDR3 reads CASSSDRGDGYQPQHF. The CDR3 region has the DNA TGTGCCAGCAGCTCGGACCGCGGGGACGGGTATCAGCCCCAGCATTTT.

The genes are TRBV15 and TRBJ2-3; a possible D gene is TRBD1 (6 bases). CDR1 is LNHNV and CDR2 is YYDKDF in the germline V gene (reference sequence). The CDR3 runs 14 residues. The V end lost 2 bases, the J end lost 3 bases, and 9 bases lay between the germline ends. The DNA of the CDR3 is TGTGCCACCAGCAGAAGCACAGGGACAGATACGCAGTATTTT. This translates into CATSRSTGTDTQYF.

This clone was counted a single time. V and J are TRBV15 and TRBJ2-1, with 8 nucleotides matching TRBD2. V was clipped by 0 bases and J by 4 bases; unmatched bases: 14. Germline lookup yields CDR1 LNHNV and CDR2 YYDKDF (reference sequence). The CDR3 has 19 amino acids. The DNA for the CDR3 is TGTGCCACCAGCAGAGATCTTGGCGGTGGGACTAGTAGGTACAATGAGCAGTTCTTC. Its protein product is CATSRDLGGGTSRYNEQFF.

The chain combines TRBV11-3 with TRBJ2-6; D gene unclear. V lost 0 bases and J 2 bases, leaving 2 bases between the germline ends. Germline V gives CDR1 SGHNT, CDR2 YENEEA. This CDR3 is built from 14 residues. The CDR3 DNA is TGTGCCAGCAGCTTAGAACCTGGGGCCAACGTCCTGACTTTC. It translates to CASSLEPGANVLTF.

J is TRBJ2-3 and V is TRBV6-5; the D gene could be TRBD1 or TRBD2 (5 bases each). The germline gives CDR1 MNHEY, CDR2 SVGAGI. V lost 6 bases and J 2 bases, leaving 9 bases between the germline ends. This CDR3 is 13 amino acids long. The CDR3 here is CASSRDATDTQYF. DNA for the CDR3: TGTGCCAGCAGCCGGGACGCCACAGATACGCAGTATTTT.

The CDR3 nucleotides are TGCAGCGTGCTCTGGGCAGGGGTGAACACTGAAGCTTTCTTT. Translated, it gives CSVLWAGVNTEAFF. The rearrangement links TRBV29-1 to TRBJ1-1; D is perhaps TRBD1 (6 bases). The CDR3 loop spans 14 amino acids. CDR1 is SQVTM and CDR2 is ANQGSEA in the germline V gene. V lost 6 bases and J lost 0, with 14 bases in between.

The V call is TRBV14, the J call TRBJ2-5; D remains unclear. The germline gives CDR1 SGHDN, CDR2 FVKESK. The CDR3 totals 14 residues. V was pared by 3 bases and J by 7 bases, with 15 bases between. Here the CDR3 DNA reads TGTGCCAGCAGCCATGTAGCAGGCGGCGGGACCCAGTACTTC. Translation: CASSHVAGGGTQYF.